The present T cell receptor beta chain was sequenced within a study of blood T cells in healthy people across ages (dated by TCRdb to about 2015). Regarding the complete study: In model experiments, roughly one uniquely barcoded TCR beta cDNA molecule per two T cells was captured by template switching. Age-related changes in TCR beta repertoire diversity were measured in the study by deep sequencing normalized with unique cDNA molecular identifiers. Donors were grouped into four age groups: young (average 16 years), middle-aged (roughly 37), aged (62) and long-lived (approximately 78). To avoid experimental bias, donors of different ages were spread randomly across the sequencing lanes. For two donors (one aged 18 to 29 and one aged 80 or older), the study analyzed two additional independent replicas of 1 million unique cDNA reads from the same blood draw.

Receptors were amplified or captured by 5' RACE. TCRdb shows the sequencer as Illumina HiSeq 2500. A second PCR of roughly 7 to 12 cycles was run with a J-beta primer mix and a sample-barcoded 5' primer. Each TCR beta cDNA molecule received a unique molecular identifier from a template-switch 5' adaptor carrying 12 random nucleotides. At least 2.5 million CDR3-containing paired-end reads were obtained from each sample. First-strand cDNA was synthesized from all RNA with the Mint cDNA synthesis kit, primed by a TRBC-specific oligonucleotide. After uracil-DNA glycosylase treatment, a first 18-cycle PCR used universal primers M1SS and BC2_uni_R on all cDNA. In the authors' own workflow: Each sample was normalized by randomly selecting 1 million high-quality reads, each carrying a distinct molecular identifier. Reads with shared molecular identifiers were discarded instead of being binned into consensus sequences. MiTCR, with a Q25 quality threshold and the strictest error-elimination algorithm, was used for CDR3 identification, clonotype clustering and error correction. A nonparametric unseen species model with Euler transformation was used to estimate lower-bound total TCR beta diversity. TCRdb trimmed the raw reads at Q25, called clones with MiXCR and kept productive beta chains. A single entry per CDR3 protein holds the most common genes and DNA from its merged rows. These V and J calls originate from TCRdb's pipeline instead of the authors' own analysis. The sample table holds 700,000 to 950,000 distinct CDR3 sequences, of which roughly 64% were seen once. The top ten hold around 22% of the sample.

A note on this clonotype: Its antigen target is currently unknown. Per-nucleotide qualities are absent, and no much larger clonotype sits a single base away.

Broader findings and caveats from the paper: Observed TCR beta diversity per million T cells fell roughly linearly with age, and a significant reduction was already apparent by age approximately 41. Donor CMV infection status was unknown, potentially confounding age-related changes in expanded clonotypes. There was a strong correlation between observed TCR beta diversity and the percentage of naive T cells measured by flow cytometry. The long-lived group showed more naive CD4+ T cells, fewer expanded clones and increased TCR diversity than the aged group, suggesting age selection. Conclusive comparison of naive and antigen-experienced compartments was prevented by the profiling of bulk unsorted PBMCs. Total diversity estimates from one million sequenced T cells were considered lower bounds and underestimates.

Trimming at the junction amounts to 7 bases on V and 0 bases on J, and the germline ends lie 10 bases apart. The CDR3, from cysteine to phenylalanine, totals 14 residues. The read is trimmed to its CDR3 DNA, 42 bases read in frame from base 1. The donors were around 39 Caucasian individuals from Russia, aged 6 to 90 years, who were systemically healthy. Each donor gave ten milliliters of peripheral blood, drawn into EDTA-treated Vacutainer tubes. PBMCs were isolated by Ficoll-Paque density-gradient centrifugation, with at least 7 million obtained per sample. Total RNA was extracted from PBMCs with Trizol reagent, with at least 6 micrograms obtained per sample. Naive CD45RAhigh/CD27high T cell percentages were measured by flow cytometry on a PBMC aliquot from every donor.

The sequenced material came from blood. The sequence was obtained from a man aged 25 to 40 in good health. This receptor chain uses TRBV12-3 or TRBV12-4 and TRBJ2-1, with the D gene uncertain. The CDR3 loop reads CASTERLSYNEQFF. The DNA sequence follows: TGTGCCAGCACCGAGAGGCTCTCCTACAATGAGCAGTTCTTC.